The T cell receptor beta chain under discussion was sequenced for a study of T-cell memory formation after mild COVID-19. This CDR3 spans 13 amino acids. Per the germline V gene, CDR1 is SGHRS and CDR2 is YFSETQ. Trimming removed 4 bases from V and 5 bases from J; junction bases left unmatched: 4. MiXCR, run by TCRdb on the 5' RACE reads, gives a single entry per CDR3 protein. The repertoire holds under 550,000 distinct CDR3 sequences, with around a sixth as singletons. The sequence derives from an adult woman who had mild COVID-19 (a few samples of this study predate the infection). Cell type and time point are not known. Sequencing was performed on PBMCs or a T cell subset sorted from them (not recorded which). This chain connects TRBV5-1 to TRBJ1-1; TRBD1 matches 8 bases. The CDR3 region has the DNA TGCGCCAGCAGCACAGGACAGGGAACTGAAGCTTTCTTT. Amino acids: CASSTGQGTEAFF.